A single sample is the source of the 22 T cell receptor beta chains below, sequenced in a study of CD8 T cells in Susac syndrome. An input of about 0.45 to 1 ug of RNA was subjected to reverse transcription using random hexamers. Using its own MiXCR run on the immunoSEQ multiplex PCR reads, TCRdb lists one record per CDR3 protein. Of approximately 300,000 distinct CDR3 sequences listed, around 91% are singletons. The sequencing input was CD8+ T cells from PBMCs. These receptors originate from a human donor with multiple sclerosis.

This rearrangement joins TRBV6-5 to TRBJ1-1; 9 nucleotides line up with TRBD1. The CDR3 totals 16 residues. After removal of 2 bases from V and 0 bases from J, the junction contained 4 bases not matched to a gene. Germline V CDR1 and CDR2: MNHEY, SVGAGI. This CDR3 reads CASSYGTGFMNTEAFF. The CDR3 nucleotides are TGTGCCAGCAGTTACGGGACAGGGTTCATGAACACTGAAGCTTTCTTT.

The chain recombines TRBV28 with TRBJ1-2; no clear D. The CDR3 covers 14 residues. Germline values: CDR1 MDHEN, CDR2 SYDVKM. V was pared by 7 bases and J by 4 bases, with 16 bases between. The CDR3, as DNA: TGTGCCAGCACCCTGTGGGCAGCCATCTATGGCTACACCTTC. Protein: CASTLWAAIYGYTF.

J is TRBJ2-1 and V is TRBV12-3 or TRBV12-4; D remains unclear. Trimming pared 4 bases from V and 10 bases from J, leaving 14 bases between. This CDR3 contains 13 residues. The CDR3 nucleotides are TGTGCCAGCAGTTCCCCGCCTCGCAGAGAGCAGTTCTTC. Encoded protein: CASSSPPRREQFF.

The rearrangement links TRBV11-2 to TRBJ2-7; 7 bases are a match to TRBD1. Germline assignment: CDR1 SGHAT and CDR2 FQNNGV. J gave up 2 bases and V 2 bases, and 15 bases lay outside the gene matches. The CDR3 totals 18 residues. The CDR3 nucleotides read TGTGCCAGCAGCTTAAGATCCATTACAGGGGTACCACCCTACGAGCAGTACTTC. It translates to CASSLRSITGVPPYEQYF.

The sample holds one count of this clonotype. CDR3 DNA sequence: TGCAGCGTTAGTGGAGGGAGGGACAATGAGCAGTTCTTC. It encodes CSVSGGRDNEQFF. The V and J genes are TRBV29-1 and TRBJ2-1, with 7 bases matching TRBD2. The CDR3 spans 13 residues. Germline values: CDR1 SQVTM, CDR2 ANQGSEA. Trimming cost V 5 bases and J 5 bases; bases outside gene matches: 6.

The chain is built from TRBV18 and TRBJ2-1; 9 positions match TRBD1. The V and J ends lost 3 bases and 7 bases, in that order; junction bases with no gene match: 13. Germline CDR1 reads KGHSH; CDR2 reads LQKENI. The CDR3 is 17 residues long. The CDR3 sequence is CASSPYPGQGLGNEQFF. The CDR3 DNA reads as TGTGCCAGCTCACCTTACCCGGGACAGGGCCTAGGGAATGAGCAGTTCTTC.

V gene TRBV9 combines with J gene TRBJ2-1, with 10 bases matching TRBD2. This CDR3 is 15 amino acids long. V shed 1 base, J shed 7 bases, and the junction held 5 bases outside the gene matches. Germline lookup yields CDR1 SGDLS and CDR2 YYNGEE. The CDR3 region has the DNA TGTGCCAGCAGCGTATTAGCGGGAGGAGTGAATGAGCAGTTCTTC. Translated, it gives CASSVLAGGVNEQFF.

V and J are TRBV5-4 and TRBJ2-7; no clear D gene. Looked up from germline, CDR1 is SGHNT and CDR2 is YYREEE (reference sequence). The V gene lost 0 bases and the J gene lost 2 bases, with 9 bases spanning the gap. The CDR3 covers 14 residues. Here the CDR3 DNA reads TGTGCCAGCAGCTTGGCAGAAGGTGCCTACGAGCAGTACTTC. It encodes CASSLAEGAYEQYF.

V usage is TRBV4-3 and J usage is TRBJ2-2; 8 bases are a match to TRBD2. Germline lookup yields CDR1 LGHNA and CDR2 YSLEER. Germline trimming cut 2 bases from V and 1 base from J; bases unmatched to any gene: 12. CDR3 length: 19 residues. Here the CDR3 DNA reads TGCGCCAGCAGCCAAATCGGGGGGGGCCCTTTAGGGAACACCGGGGAGCTGTTTTTT. Amino acids: CASSQIGGGPLGNTGELFF.

V gene TRBV2 combines with J gene TRBJ1-1; no firm D call. This CDR3 comprises 13 residues. From germline, CDR1 is SNHLY and CDR2 FYNNEI. Trimming stripped 7 bases from V and 1 base from J, with 10 bases between. The CDR3 region is CASTLLGNTEAFF. CDR3 nucleotides: TGTGCCAGCACTCTCCTGGGGAACACTGAAGCTTTCTTT.

The gene calls are TRBV10-3 and TRBJ2-7; 13 bases fit TRBD2. CDR3 length equals 15 residues. CDR1 is ENHRY, CDR2 SYGVKD, per germline. The trim removed 6 bases at V and 2 bases at J, leaving 4 bases unmatched. CDR3 in DNA: TGTGCCATCAGCGAAGGGACTAGCGGGGCCTACGAGCAGTACTTC. It encodes CAISEGTSGAYEQYF.

The chain links TRBV4-1 to TRBJ1-1; D call uncertain. From germline, CDR1 is MGHRA and CDR2 YSYEKL. V lost 1 base and J 8 bases, leaving 8 bases between the germline ends. This CDR3 has 12 residues. Written as DNA, the CDR3 is TGCGCCAGCAGCCAAGTGGGCAACGAAGCTTTCTTT. As protein: CASSQVGNEAFF.

V gene TRBV6-2 or TRBV6-3 combines with J gene TRBJ2-5, with TRBD1 identical over 8 bases. V lost 2 bases to trimming and J lost 1 base; unmatched junction nucleotides: 9. The CDR3 runs 17 residues. Germline assignment: CDR1 MNHEY and CDR2 SVGEGT. The CDR3 DNA reads TGTGCCAGCAGTTACGAGACCGGGACAGGTCTCCAAGAGACCCAGTACTTC. The encoded protein is CASSYETGTGLQETQYF.

The rearrangement uses TRBV4-3 and TRBJ1-1, with D perhaps matching TRBD1 (5 bases). The germline gives CDR1 LGHNA, CDR2 YSLEER. V lost 0 bases to trimming and J lost 4 bases, with 12 bases between them. The CDR3 extends over 15 amino acids. The CDR3 DNA reads TGCGCCAGCAGCCAAGATGTGGCTGGGGCCACTGAAGCTTTCTTT. Translation gives CASSQDVAGATEAFF.

The sample holds a few counts of this clonotype. Compared with germline, one end of the junction differs, possibly owing to a read error. V gene TRBV12-3 or TRBV12-4 combines with J gene TRBJ2-7; D remains unclear. CDR3 length: 13 residues. The CDR3 sequence: CASSVASSYEQYF. Here the CDR3 DNA reads TGTGCCAGCAGTGTAGCCAGCTCCTACGAGCAGTACTTC.

The rearrangement links TRBV4-2 to TRBJ2-4, with TRBD2 as a possible D gene (6 bases). The CDR3 covers 15 residues. Germline CDR1 LGHNA, CDR2 YNFKEQ. V shed 4 bases and J shed 8 bases, with 18 bases lying between them. CDR3 amino acids: CASSPRGGESDIQYF. The CDR3 DNA is TGTGCCAGCAGCCCAAGGGGAGGAGAATCAGACATTCAGTACTTC.

This clonotype was detected a few times. This chain connects TRBV7-6 to TRBJ2-7; 12 bases fit TRBD2. The junction had 5 bases not matched to a gene; V was cut back by 5 bases and J by 3 bases. From germline, CDR1 is SGHVS and CDR2 FNYEAQ. This CDR3 has 15 residues. The CDR3 here is CASSPWTSGDYEQYF. CDR3 nucleotide sequence: TGTGCCAGCAGCCCCTGGACTAGCGGGGACTACGAGCAGTACTTC.

The chain has TRBV29-1 and TRBJ1-2; no reliable D call. Germline lookup yields CDR1 SQVTM and CDR2 ANQGSEA. V lost 2 bases to trimming and J lost 3 bases, with 4 bases between them. CDR3 length: 11 residues. CDR3 loop: CSVETDYGYTF. The DNA of the CDR3 is TGCAGCGTTGAAACGGACTATGGCTACACCTTC.

V and J are TRBV28 and TRBJ2-7; TRBD2 aligns across 9 bases. V shed 10 bases and J 7 bases; nucleotides not matched to a gene: 17. Germline V lookup: CDR1 MDHEN, CDR2 SYDVKM. The CDR3 is 15 amino acids. In DNA form, the CDR3 reads TGTGCCACAAGCCAGTACGCCGGACTAGCGATTGAGCAGTACTTC. This gives the protein CATSQYAGLAIEQYF.

This chain uses TRBV29-1 with TRBJ1-2; 8 bases map to TRBD1. Per the germline V gene, CDR1 is SQVTM and CDR2 is ANQGSEA. The CDR3 totals 14 residues. The junction had 11 bases not matched to a gene; V was cut back by 6 bases and J by 5 bases. For the CDR3, the DNA is TGCAGCGTGGTAGACCAGGGGGCGGGGTATGGCTACACCTTC. Its translation is CSVVDQGAGYGYTF.

The chain couples TRBV7-9 to TRBJ2-1; D perhaps matches TRBD1 (5 bases). The CDR3 contains 14 residues. CDR1 is SEHNR and CDR2 is FQNEAQ in the germline V gene (reference sequence). The V and J ends lost 2 bases and 7 bases respectively, with 12 bases between them. The chain's CDR3 is CASSLILRANEQFF. The CDR3 DNA reads as TGTGCCAGCAGCTTAATACTCAGGGCGAATGAGCAGTTCTTC.

This clonotype was observed once. V and J are TRBV5-1 and TRBJ1-6; D remains ambiguous. CDR1 and CDR2 (germline): SGHRS, YFSETQ. The CDR3 has 16 residues. Trimming removed 3 bases at V and 3 bases at J, with 13 bases between. The CDR3 DNA reads as TGCGCCAGCAGCTCCGAAACATCCGACTATAATTCACCCCTCCACTTT. Residues: CASSSETSDYNSPLHF.